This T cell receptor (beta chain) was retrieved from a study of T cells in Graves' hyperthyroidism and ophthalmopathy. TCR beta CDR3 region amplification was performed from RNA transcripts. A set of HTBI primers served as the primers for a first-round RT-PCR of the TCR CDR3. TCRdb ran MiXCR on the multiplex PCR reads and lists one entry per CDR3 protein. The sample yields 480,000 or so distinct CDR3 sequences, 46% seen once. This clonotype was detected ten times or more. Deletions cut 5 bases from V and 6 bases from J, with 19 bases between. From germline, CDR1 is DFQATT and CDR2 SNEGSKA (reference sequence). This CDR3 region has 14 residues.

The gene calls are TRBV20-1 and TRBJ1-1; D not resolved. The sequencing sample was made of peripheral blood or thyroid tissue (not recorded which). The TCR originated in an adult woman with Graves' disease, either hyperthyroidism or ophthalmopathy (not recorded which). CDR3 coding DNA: TGCAGTGCTTCCCCAAGCACGTTGCGCGCTGAAGCTTTCTTT. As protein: CSASPSTLRAEAFF.